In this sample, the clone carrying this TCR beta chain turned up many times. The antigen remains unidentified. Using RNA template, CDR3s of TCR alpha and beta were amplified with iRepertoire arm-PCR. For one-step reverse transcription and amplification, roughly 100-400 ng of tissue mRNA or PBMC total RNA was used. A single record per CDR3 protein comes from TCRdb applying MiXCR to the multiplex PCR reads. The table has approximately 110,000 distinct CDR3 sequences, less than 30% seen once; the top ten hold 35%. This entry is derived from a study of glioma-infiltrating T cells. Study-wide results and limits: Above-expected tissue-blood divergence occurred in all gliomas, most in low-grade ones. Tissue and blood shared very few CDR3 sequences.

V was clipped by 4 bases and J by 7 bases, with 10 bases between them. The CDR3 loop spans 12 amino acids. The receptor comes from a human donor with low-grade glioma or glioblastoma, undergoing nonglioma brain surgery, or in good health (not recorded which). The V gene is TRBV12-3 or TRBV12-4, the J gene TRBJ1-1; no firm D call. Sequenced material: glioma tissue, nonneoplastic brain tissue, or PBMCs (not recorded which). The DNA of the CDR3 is TGTGCCAGCAGTTCCCCCGGGCGTGAAGCTTTCTTT. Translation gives CASSSPGREAFF.